Below are 30 T cell receptor beta chains sequenced from a single sample in a study of beta chain features in type 1 diabetes. As every portion of the isolated RNA was reverse transcribed, the sequencing read expressed TCRB transcripts. Produced via immunoSEQ multiplex PCR; TCRdb's table is partial and in-frame only. Of some 150,000 clones listed, roughly 11% were seen once; the top ten hold roughly 1.9%. Material: central memory CD4+ T cells from blood. These receptors were taken from a man aged 18 to 35 in good health.

The V gene is TRBV6-6, the J gene TRBJ1-2; 10 nucleotides align to TRBD1. The germline V gene encodes CDR1 MNHNY and CDR2 SVGAGI (reference sequence). There are 15 residues in the CDR3. The V segment lost 0 bases and the J segment 5 bases; nucleotides outside the gene matches: 3. This CDR3 reads CASSYSMDRGYGYTF. The CDR3 nucleotides read TGTGCCAGCAGTTACTCGATGGACAGGGGGTATGGCTACACCTTC.

This clone was found a few times. The chain links TRBV9 to TRBJ2-3; a possible D gene is TRBD1 (5 bases). V was cut by 4 bases and J by 1 base, with 10 bases left in between. Germline values: CDR1 SGDLS, CDR2 YYNGEE. CDR3 length: 14 amino acids. The CDR3 coding sequence is TGTGCCAGCAGCTCGACAGAGCGCACAGATACGCAGTATTTT. This gives the protein CASSSTERTDTQYF.

The chain combines TRBV7-3 with TRBJ2-2; TRBD1 might be the D (6 bases). V was shortened by 2 bases and J by 7 bases, with 11 bases between the two germline ends. The CDR3 length is 14 residues. CDR1 is SGHTA and CDR2 is FQGTGA in the germline V gene. The CDR3 sequence: CASSLSGADGELFF. Written as DNA, the CDR3 is TGTGCCAGCAGCTTATCAGGGGCTGACGGGGAGCTGTTTTTT. Full variable domain (outside the CDR3, taken from reference TRBV7-3 and TRBJ2-2): GAGVSQTPSNKVTEKGKYVELRCDPISGHTALYWYRQSLGQGPEFLIYFQGTGAADDSGLPNDRFFAVRPEGSVSTLKIQRTERGDSAVYLCASSLSGADGELFFGEGSRLTVL.

This clone was seen only a few times. The CDR3: CASRASGDYNEQFF. The CDR3 DNA reads TGTGCCAGCAGGGCAAGCGGGGATTACAATGAGCAGTTCTTC. V and J are TRBV7-2 and TRBJ2-1; TRBD2 matches at 7 bases. Trimming cost V 6 bases and J 4 bases; bases outside gene matches: 6. Germline CDR1 reads SGHTA; CDR2 reads FQGNSA. This CDR3 is 14 amino acids long.

This clone was recorded a few times. V is TRBV5-1 and J is TRBJ2-2, with D hard to call. The CDR3 extends over 12 amino acids. The V end lost 2 bases, the J end lost 5 bases, and 4 bases lay between the germline ends. The V gene's germline CDR1 is SGHRS and CDR2 YFSETQ. CDR3 region: CASSFGTGELFF. As DNA, the CDR3 is TGCGCCAGCAGCTTCGGTACCGGGGAGCTGTTTTTT.

This chain connects TRBV6-5 to TRBJ2-1, with D unclear. V was shortened by 6 bases and J by 4 bases, with 13 bases between the two germline ends. This CDR3 comprises 14 residues. Germline CDR1 reads MNHEY; CDR2 reads SVGAGI. CDR3 in DNA: TGTGCCAGCAGCCCGAGGACCAGGTACAATGAGCAGTTCTTC. Protein sequence: CASSPRTRYNEQFF.

The chain recombines TRBV9 with TRBJ2-5; D gene ambiguous. V lost 2 bases and J lost 5, with 10 bases in between. The CDR3 has 13 amino acids. Germline V gives CDR1 SGDLS, CDR2 YYNGEE. For the CDR3, the DNA is TGTGCCAGCAGCGTCACCAGTTGGGAGACCCAGTACTTC. Protein: CASSVTSWETQYF.

In this sample, this clone turned up a few times. The chain recombines TRBV7-2 with TRBJ2-5, with D possibly TRBD1 on 6 matching bases. Between the trimmed V and J ends, which lost 6 bases and 5 bases, there was a span of 13 bases. The CDR3 length is 13 residues. Germline CDR1 is SGHTA and CDR2 is FQGNSA. The CDR3 DNA reads as TGTGCCAGCAGACAGGGCCCTCGGGAGACCCAGTACTTC. Translated, it gives CASRQGPRETQYF.

About this clone itself: Other DNA sequences in the same sample also yield this CDR3. The chain has TRBV5-1 and TRBJ2-3; D is ambiguous. CDR3 length: 12 amino acids. V gave up 2 bases and J gave up 2 bases, with 3 bases separating them. Looked up from germline, CDR1 is SGHRS and CDR2 is YFSETQ. The CDR3 here is CASSFNTDTQYF. CDR3 DNA: TGCGCCAGCAGCTTTAACACAGATACGCAGTATTTT.

This clone showed up just once. The chain is built from TRBV7-3 and TRBJ1-2; D perhaps matches TRBD1 (5 bases). V lost 0 bases to trimming and J lost 7 bases, with 12 bases between them. CDR1 is SGHTA, CDR2 FQGTGA, per germline. This CDR3 is built from 14 residues. The CDR3 loop reads CASSLTPRAGGYTF. The CDR3, as DNA: TGTGCCAGCAGCTTAACCCCCAGGGCGGGTGGCTACACCTTC.

In this sample, this clone turned up a few times. V usage is TRBV9 and J usage is TRBJ1-1; TRBD1 matches 7 bases. Germline V gene data show CDR1 as SGDLS and CDR2 as YYNGEE. V shed 3 bases, J shed 0 bases, and the junction held 5 bases outside the gene matches. CDR3 size: 15 residues. CDR3 nucleotide sequence: TGTGCCAGCAGCGGGTCACAGGGGATGAACACTGAAGCTTTCTTT. Protein product: CASSGSQGMNTEAFF.

The V gene is TRBV29-1, the J gene TRBJ2-7; D is unclear. The V and J ends lost 6 bases and 0 bases respectively, with 15 bases between them. The CDR3 sequence is 14 residues long. Germline assignment: CDR1 SQVTM and CDR2 ANQGSEA. CDR3 DNA: TGCAGCGTCGTTACACGAAGGAGCTCCTACGAGCAGTACTTC. It codes for CSVVTRRSSYEQYF.

The chain combines TRBV7-9 with TRBJ1-2; 7 nucleotides agree with TRBD1. In germline, CDR1 is SEHNR, CDR2 FQNEAQ (reference sequence). This CDR3 is 15 amino acids long. Trimming cost V 5 bases and J 5 bases; bases outside gene matches: 11. The CDR3 DNA is TGTGCCAGCAGCCCCGCGACAGGGAATCCGTATGGCTACACCTTC. This gives the protein CASSPATGNPYGYTF.

This clone was detected a few times. The J gene is TRBJ1-6, the V gene TRBV9; TRBD1 is a possible D gene (6 bases). V lost 1 base to trimming and J lost 10 bases, with 12 bases between them. The length of the CDR3 is 14 residues. Germline-derived CDR1 and CDR2 are SGDLS and YYNGEE. Written as DNA, the CDR3 is TGTGCCAGCAGCGTATCCAGGGGCTGGTCACCCCTCCACTTT. Its translation is CASSVSRGWSPLHF. Combining the CDR3 with reference TRBV9 and TRBJ1-6 gives the whole variable domain DSGVTQTPKHLITATGQRVTLRCSPRSGDLSVYWYQQSLDQGLQFLIQYYNGEERAKGNILERFSAQQFPDLHSELNLSSLELGDSALYFCASSVSRGWSPLHFGNGTRLTVT.

This clone appeared many times. The rearrangement uses TRBV4-3 and TRBJ2-3; unclear D gene. V was cut by 2 bases and J by 10 bases, with 10 bases left in between. The CDR3 has 12 amino acids. Germline values: CDR1 LGHNA, CDR2 YSLEER. The CDR3 reads CASSQPHQAQYF. CDR3 coding DNA: TGCGCCAGCAGCCAACCCCATCAGGCGCAGTATTTT.

This clone was seen only a few times. This chain joins TRBV4-2 and TRBJ2-3; 7 bases line up with TRBD2. The CDR3 has 14 residues. V lost 4 bases and J lost 6; bases outside the gene matches: 7. Germline CDR1 and CDR2: LGHNA and YNFKEQ. The CDR3 here is CASSRRLAGDTQYF. In DNA form, the CDR3 reads TGTGCCAGCAGCCGCCGACTAGCTGGGGATACGCAGTATTTT.

This clone was detected only a few times. Other DNA sequences from this sample encode an identical CDR3 as well. V gene TRBV9 combines with J gene TRBJ2-1; D uncertain. Germline V gene data show CDR1 as SGDLS and CDR2 as YYNGEE. V was shortened by 2 bases and J by 5 bases, with 11 bases between the two germline ends. The length of the CDR3 is 14 residues. The DNA for the CDR3 is TGTGCCAGCAGCGTTGGGCGGAGAAACAATGAGCAGTTCTTC. It specifies CASSVGRRNNEQFF.

This clone was found a few times. This sequence joins TRBV7-2 and TRBJ2-4, with 8 positions matching TRBD1. The V gene's germline CDR1 is SGHTA and CDR2 FQGNSA. The CDR3 has 15 amino acids. V dropped 7 bases and J dropped 3; count of bases not matched to a gene: 8. The CDR3 here is CASTRTGRGKNIQYF. The CDR3 nucleotides are TGTGCCAGCACCCGGACAGGGAGAGGCAAAAACATTCAGTACTTC.

The chain joins TRBV4-2 to TRBJ2-1; 9 bases align to TRBD2. There are 17 residues in the CDR3. The germline V gene encodes CDR1 LGHNA and CDR2 YNFKEQ. The V segment lost 3 bases and the J segment 4 bases; nucleotides outside the gene matches: 10. The DNA of the CDR3 is TGTGCCAGCAGCCAGGCCTCCAGCGGGGGGCCTTACAATGAGCAGTTCTTC. It specifies CASSQASSGGPYNEQFF.

The chain combines TRBV25-1 with TRBJ1-1; D call uncertain. V was shortened by 8 bases and J by 11 bases, with 15 bases between the two germline ends. Looked up from germline, CDR1 is MGHDK and CDR2 is SYGVNS. The CDR3 runs to 11 residues. The CDR3 coding sequence is TGTGCCAGCTCTAATGCTGGAATGGCTTTCTTT. It yields the protein CASSNAGMAFF.

This clone has more than one count but fewer than ten. J is TRBJ2-5 and V is TRBV4-2; the D gene is possibly TRBD1 (5 bases). The V and J ends lost 5 bases and 9 bases respectively, with 22 bases between them. The CDR3 has 15 residues. The germline CDR1 and CDR2 sequences are LGHNA and YNFKEQ. The CDR3 DNA follows: TGTGCCAGCAGCTCCAAGGACGGCCAGGGTGTGGCCCAGTACTTC. It specifies CASSSKDGQGVAQYF.

This chain joins TRBV27 and TRBJ1-2, with D possibly TRBD1 on 6 matching bases. V was cut by 2 bases and J by 4 bases, with 11 bases left in between. The CDR3 totals 14 residues. Germline values: CDR1 MNHEY, CDR2 SMNVEV (reference sequence). CDR3 loop: CASSLTQGSYGYTF. CDR3 nucleotide sequence: TGTGCCAGCAGTTTAACACAGGGATCCTATGGCTACACCTTC.

This clone was counted only a few times. The V gene is TRBV14, the J gene TRBJ2-1; TRBD1 might be the D (5 bases). Per germline, CDR1 SGHDN and CDR2 FVKESK. V shed 0 bases and J shed 14 bases, with 20 bases lying between them. The CDR3 has 15 amino acids. CDR3 nucleotides: TGTGCCAGCAGCCAAGATTCTGAAGGGGCACAGGTCGAGTTCTTC. Encoded protein: CASSQDSEGAQVEFF.

Only a few counts were recorded for this clone. Here the CDR3 reads CASSPAGKETQYF. The CDR3 nucleotides are TGTGCCAGCTCACCGGCGGGAAAAGAGACCCAGTACTTC. J is TRBJ2-5 and V is TRBV18, with D perhaps TRBD2 (6 bases). The V gene's germline CDR1 is KGHSH and CDR2 LQKENI. V was pared by 3 bases and J by 3 bases, with 8 bases between. The CDR3 consists of 13 residues.

The chain carries TRBV9 and TRBJ2-2; TRBD2 matches 8 bases. J lost 6 bases, V lost 6 bases, and 7 bases had no gene match. The length of the CDR3 is 14 residues. Looked up from germline, CDR1 is SGDLS and CDR2 is YYNGEE. The CDR3 DNA reads as TGTGCCAGCACACCAGCGGGAGTCCCCGGGGAGCTGTTTTTT. Translated, it gives CASTPAGVPGELFF.

The chain is built from TRBV9 and TRBJ1-2; D call uncertain. CDR3 size: 13 residues. V lost 0 bases, J lost 5 bases, and 8 bases lay in between. Germline CDR1 reads SGDLS; CDR2 reads YYNGEE. CDR3 nucleotides: TGTGCCAGCAGCGTAGACCGAGATTATGGCTACACCTTC. Protein sequence: CASSVDRDYGYTF.

The chain employs TRBV5-6 and TRBJ2-4; D possibly matches TRBD1 or TRBD2 (6 bases each). Germline lookup yields CDR1 SGHDT and CDR2 YYEEEE. Trimming took off 4 bases at V and 7 bases at J, with 18 bases between the two ends. The CDR3 is 15 residues long. The CDR3: CASSPALGGRNIQYF. Here the CDR3 DNA reads TGTGCCAGCAGCCCGGCCCTGGGGGGCAGGAACATTCAGTACTTC.

V is TRBV13 and J is TRBJ2-7; weak D call: TRBD1 (5 bases). The CDR3 length is 15 residues. The ends were cut back, 0 bases at V and 3 bases at J, with 12 bases in the middle. Germline CDR1 PRHDT, CDR2 FYEKMQ (reference sequence). CDR3 loop: CASSLGPGMNYEQYF. CDR3 in DNA: TGTGCCAGCAGCTTAGGTCCAGGGATGAACTACGAGCAGTACTTC.

This clone has a handful of counts. This sequence joins TRBV7-2 and TRBJ2-3, with D possibly being TRBD1 or TRBD2 (5 bases each). This CDR3 spans 13 amino acids. Germline V CDR1 and CDR2: SGHTA, FQGNSA. V lost 3 bases and J lost 6, with 10 bases in between. CDR3 sequence reads: CASSFRDRDTQYF. In DNA form, the CDR3 reads TGTGCCAGCAGCTTCCGGGACCGTGATACGCAGTATTTT.

The chain carries TRBV19 and TRBJ2-7, with TRBD2 matching 11 bases. This CDR3 contains 16 residues. J lost 2 bases, V lost 8 bases, and 11 bases had no gene match. Germline CDR1 is LNHDA and CDR2 is SQIVND (reference sequence). CDR3 DNA sequence: TGTGCCAGTCGAGGCCCTACTAGCGGGAGTCCCTACGAGCAGTACTTC. Translation: CASRGPTSGSPYEQYF. The full variable domain, its missing parts supplied by reference TRBV19 and TRBJ2-7, is DGGITQSPKYLFRKEGQNVTLSCEQNLNHDAMYWYRQDPGQGLRLIYYSQIVNDFQKGDIAEGYSVSREKKESFPLTVTSAQKNPTAFYLCASRGPTSGSPYEQYFGPGTRLTVT.